One and the same sample provided the 23 T cell receptor beta chains below, sequenced in a study of T cells in localized non-small cell lung cancer. Generated by immunoSEQ multiplex PCR, the TCRdb table keeps only in-frame clones and is missing some. The data contain roughly 3,000 clones, under 20% of them singletons. The sample consisted of lung tumor tissue, taken before any cancer treatment. The source of these receptors is a man aged 35 to 69 with stage I squamous cell lung carcinoma.

The chain employs TRBV12-5 and TRBJ1-2, with a possible D match to TRBD1 (5 bases). From germline, CDR1 is LGHNT and CDR2 FRNRAP. The CDR3 loop spans 13 amino acids. CDR3 residues: CASQSGGMLGYTF. The CDR3 region has the DNA TGTGCCAGCCAGAGTGGGGGGATGTTGGGCTACACCTTC. Based on the CDR3 plus reference TRBV12-5 and TRBJ1-2, the full variable domain is DARVTQTPRHKVTEMGQEVTMRCQPILGHNTVFWYRQTMMQGLELLAYFRNRAPLDDSGMPKDRFSAEMPDATLATLKIQPSEPRDSAVYFCASQSGGMLGYTFGSGTRLTVV.

The chain recombines TRBV28 with TRBJ1-2; D uncertain. The V end lost 5 bases, the J end lost 1 base, and 26 bases lay between the germline ends. The CDR3 is 19 residues long. Germline CDR1 and CDR2: MDHEN and SYDVKM. The CDR3 DNA sequence: TGTGCCAGCAGTGGTCTGAGGGCCGAGACTGTTGGGCTTAACTATGGCTACACCTTC. As protein: CASSGLRAETVGLNYGYTF.

V is TRBV19 and J is TRBJ2-1, with 7 bases matching TRBD2. CDR1 and CDR2 from the germline V gene are LNHDA and SQIVND (reference sequence). This CDR3 is 13 amino acids long. After removal of 10 bases from V and 6 bases from J, the junction contained 9 bases not matched to a gene. The CDR3 here is CATSWASGNEQFF. CDR3 coding DNA: TGTGCCACCTCCTGGGCTAGCGGCAATGAGCAGTTCTTC.

CDR3 residues: CASSEAGYGSYNEQFF. In nucleotides, the CDR3 is TGTGCCAGCAGTGAAGCGGGCTACGGCTCCTACAATGAGCAGTTCTTC. The chain recombines TRBV6-1 with TRBJ2-1; D is ambiguous. Germline V CDR1 and CDR2: MNHNS, SASEGT. V lost 0 bases, J lost 0 bases, and 9 bases lay in between. The CDR3 has 16 residues.

V usage is TRBV30 and J usage is TRBJ1-4, with a weak D call TRBD1 (5 bases). V was shortened by 0 bases and J by 5 bases, with 10 bases between the two germline ends. This CDR3 has 14 residues. Germline CDR1 GTSNPN, CDR2 SVGIG (reference sequence). Here the CDR3 reads CAWSVGRGNEKLFF. The CDR3 coding sequence is TGTGCCTGGAGTGTGGGAAGGGGAAATGAAAAACTGTTTTTT.

The genes are TRBV14 and TRBJ2-1; 13 bases fit TRBD2. This CDR3 is 15 amino acids long. V shed 5 bases and J 14 bases; nucleotides not matched to a gene: 12. The germline V gene has CDR1 SGHDN and CDR2 FVKESK. CDR3 loop: CASSSGTVLAGGEFF. As DNA, the CDR3 is TGTGCCAGCAGCTCCGGGACAGTACTAGCGGGGGGGGAGTTCTTC.

A single count supports this clone. The chain joins TRBV25-1 to TRBJ2-5; 11 bases map to TRBD1. The V gene's germline CDR1 is MGHDK and CDR2 SYGVNS. The CDR3 has 13 residues. Trimming at V came to 7 bases and at J to 7 bases, leaving 5 bases not matched to a gene. The CDR3 spells CASTGTGGRTQYF. DNA of the CDR3: TGTGCCAGCACCGGGACAGGGGGTAGGACCCAGTACTTC.

This clone is medium-sized by share. V usage is TRBV11-3 and J usage is TRBJ1-1; 9 positions agree with TRBD1. This CDR3 has 18 residues. The V gene's germline CDR1 is SGHNT and CDR2 YENEEA. The V gene end was trimmed by 5 bases and the J gene end by 0 bases; junction bases not matched to a gene: 13. The CDR3 here is CASSRMWTGALMNTEAFF. The DNA for the CDR3 is TGTGCCAGCAGCCGAATGTGGACAGGGGCATTGATGAACACTGAAGCTTTCTTT.

V gene TRBV19 combines with J gene TRBJ2-1; a weak D match, TRBD2 (6 bases). V was clipped by 3 bases and J by 10 bases, with 13 bases between them. Looked up from germline, CDR1 is LNHDA and CDR2 is SQIVND (reference sequence). The CDR3 spans 13 residues. In DNA, the CDR3 is TGTGCCAGTAGTATTTCGGCGGGGCAGGAGCAGTTCTTC. Amino acid sequence: CASSISAGQEQFF.

The rearrangement links TRBV19 to TRBJ1-5, with 9 bases fitting TRBD1. J lost 5 bases, V lost 11 bases, and 7 bases had no gene match. Germline assignment: CDR1 LNHDA and CDR2 SQIVND (reference sequence). The CDR3 spans 13 residues. CDR3 bases: TGTGCCTCGGCTCGACAGGGGGATCAGCCCCAGCATTTT. Amino acids: CASARQGDQPQHF.

CDR3 amino acids: CASTTIAGDQPQHF. The CDR3, as DNA: TGTGCCAGCACTACGATAGCGGGGGATCAGCCCCAGCATTTT. The rearrangement uses TRBV28 and TRBJ1-5; D perhaps matches TRBD1 (5 bases). V lost 7 bases to trimming and J lost 5 bases, with 15 bases between them. The CDR3 totals 14 residues. Looked up from germline, CDR1 is MDHEN and CDR2 is SYDVKM. Full variable domain (remainder filled in from reference TRBV28 and TRBJ1-5): DVKVTQSSRYLVKRTGEKVFLECVQDMDHENMFWYRQDPGLGLRLIYFSYDVKMKEKGDIPEGYSVSREKKERFSLILESASTNQTSMYLCASTTIAGDQPQHFGDGTRLSIL.

The gene calls are TRBV5-1 and TRBJ2-1; unclear D gene. This CDR3 contains 14 residues. Germline CDR1 is SGHRS and CDR2 is YFSETQ. The V end lost 5 bases, the J end lost 6 bases, and 15 bases lay between the germline ends. DNA of the CDR3: TGCGCCAGCAGGCCTGTTCTGTTGGGCAATGAGCAGTTCTTC. As protein: CASRPVLLGNEQFF.

This clone was seen a handful of times. The J gene is TRBJ1-2, the V gene TRBV10-3, with D unresolved. Between the trimmed V and J ends, which lost 2 bases and 4 bases, there was a span of 8 bases. Per germline, CDR1 ENHRY and CDR2 SYGVKD. The CDR3 is 13 amino acids. CDR3 bases: TGTGCCATCAGTGAGCAGGTCCGCTATGGCTACACCTTC. Translation gives CAISEQVRYGYTF.

This clone was counted a few times. The J gene is TRBJ2-2, the V gene TRBV6-8; D is unclear. The CDR3 sequence is 16 residues long. Germline V gene sequence: CDR1 MNHGY, CDR2 SAAAGT. V shed 10 bases and J shed 2 bases, with 20 bases lying between them. This CDR3 is CAISLLYEANTGELFF. The CDR3 DNA sequence: TGTGCCATCAGCCTTTTATATGAAGCAAACACCGGGGAGCTGTTTTTT.

This clone was observed a handful of times. The chain links TRBV5-1 to TRBJ1-4, with TRBD1 matching 8 bases. Per the germline V gene, CDR1 is SGHRS and CDR2 is YFSETQ. The CDR3 consists of 16 residues. The ends lost 0 bases at V and 2 bases at J; junction bases unmatched: 3. The CDR3 DNA is TGCGCCAGCAGCTTGGGACAGGGGACCACTAATGAAAAACTGTTTTTT. Translation: CASSLGQGTTNEKLFF.

The V gene is TRBV11-3, the J gene TRBJ2-3, with TRBD2 matching over 8 bases. The CDR3 has 14 amino acids. The V segment lost 4 bases and the J segment 9 bases; nucleotides outside the gene matches: 9. Germline V gene lookup returns CDR1 SGHNT and CDR2 YENEEA. CDR3: CASSSLRERGTQYF. CDR3 nucleotides: TGTGCCAGCAGCTCCCTGCGCGAGCGGGGGACGCAGTATTTT.

The chain combines TRBV11-3 with TRBJ2-1; unclear D gene. V was pared by 0 bases and J by 6 bases, with 12 bases between. CDR1 and CDR2 (germline): SGHNT, YENEEA. This CDR3 has 15 residues. The CDR3 region is CASSLDVGRRNEQFF. CDR3 sequence (DNA): TGTGCCAGCAGCTTAGATGTCGGAAGGCGCAATGAGCAGTTCTTC.

This clone was seen a handful of times. This CDR3 is CASTLGRQGNEKLFF. The CDR3 bases are TGCGCCAGCACCCTTGGCCGACAGGGGAATGAAAAACTGTTTTTT. V gene TRBV5-1 combines with J gene TRBJ1-4; 8 bases agree with TRBD1. The CDR3 spans 15 residues. V gave up 6 bases and J gave up 5 bases; unmatched junction bases: 9. Germline lookup yields CDR1 SGHRS and CDR2 YFSETQ.

This clone qualifies as medium-sized. The chain has TRBV6-8 and TRBJ1-5; the D is unclear. The CDR3 is made up of 16 amino acids. V lost 5 bases to trimming and J lost 0 bases, with 14 bases between them. Germline CDR1 is MNHGY and CDR2 is SAAAGT. This CDR3 is CASSAFLEVSNQPQHF. The CDR3 DNA sequence: TGTGCCAGCAGTGCCTTCTTGGAGGTTAGCAATCAGCCCCAGCATTTT.

This clone was seen only a few times. The CDR3 DNA reads as TGTGCCAGCAGCCCCTGGGGACAGGGGGGAGGTTACGAGCAGTACTTC. This codes for CASSPWGQGGGYEQYF. The chain combines TRBV11-3 with TRBJ2-7; 11 nucleotides match TRBD1. The V segment lost 5 bases and the J segment 4 bases; nucleotides outside the gene matches: 10. From germline, CDR1 is SGHNT and CDR2 YENEEA. CDR3 size: 16 residues.

The V call is TRBV30, the J call TRBJ1-4; unclear D gene. The CDR3 sequence is 12 residues long. CDR1 and CDR2 from the germline V gene are GTSNPN and SVGIG (reference sequence). CDR3 residues: CAYFSRNEKLFF. The CDR3 bases are TGTGCGTATTTTTCTCGGAATGAAAAACTGTTTTTT. The full variable domain, its missing parts supplied by reference TRBV30 and TRBJ1-4, is SQTIHQWPATLVQPVGSPLSLECTVEGTSNPNLYWYRQAAGRGLQLLFYSVGIGQISSEVPQNLSASRPQDRQFILSSKKLLLSDSGFYLCAYFSRNEKLFFGSGTQLSVL.

V is TRBV6-8 and J is TRBJ2-1; D is ambiguous. Germline CDR1 MNHGY, CDR2 SAAAGT. V gave up 4 bases and J gave up 9 bases, with 13 bases separating them. CDR3 size: 13 residues. CDR3 residues: CASSSVAEGEQFF. CDR3 sequence (DNA): TGTGCCAGCAGTTCGGTGGCTGAAGGTGAGCAGTTCTTC.

This clone was picked up a small number of times. The genes are TRBV28 and TRBJ1-2; 10 bases fit TRBD1. The CDR3 runs to 13 residues. The junction had 6 bases not matched to a gene; V was cut back by 6 bases and J by 8 bases. Germline CDR1 MDHEN, CDR2 SYDVKM. CDR3 DNA: TGTGCCAGCAGAACCGGGACAGGGGACGGCTACACCTTC. Protein product: CASRTGTGDGYTF.